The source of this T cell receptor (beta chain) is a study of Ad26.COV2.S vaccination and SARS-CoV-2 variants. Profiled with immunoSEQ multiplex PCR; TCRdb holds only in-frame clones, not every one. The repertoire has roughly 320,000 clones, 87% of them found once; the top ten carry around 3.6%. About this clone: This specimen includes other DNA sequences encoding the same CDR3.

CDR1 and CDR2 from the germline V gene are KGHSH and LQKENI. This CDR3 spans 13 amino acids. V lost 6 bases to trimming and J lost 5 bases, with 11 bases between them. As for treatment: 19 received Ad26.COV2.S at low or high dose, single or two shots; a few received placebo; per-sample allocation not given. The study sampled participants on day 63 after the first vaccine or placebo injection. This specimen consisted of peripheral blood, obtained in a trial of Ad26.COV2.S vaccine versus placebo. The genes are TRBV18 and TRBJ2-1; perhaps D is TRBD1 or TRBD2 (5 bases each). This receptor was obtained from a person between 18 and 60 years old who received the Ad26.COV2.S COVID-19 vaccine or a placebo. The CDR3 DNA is TGTGCCAGCTCCCCGGGGCAAAACAATGAGCAGTTCTTC. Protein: CASSPGQNNEQFF.